The TCR beta chain under discussion was sequenced for a study of shared clonotypes between healthy human individuals. Study findings and constraints: Sequencing of the sorted subsets was shown by rarefaction to be incomplete despite large depth. Memory subsets generally showed lower estimated richness than naive subsets.

Genomic DNA of every subset was divided equally among multiple immunoSEQ plates. Sequencing used immunoSEQ multiplex PCR; TCRdb keeps in-frame clones, though not all of them. The table records some 2,100,000 clones, about 93% of them present only once. Germline V gene sequence: CDR1 SGDLS, CDR2 YYNGEE. The CDR3 extends over 13 amino acids. The trim removed 3 bases at V and 4 bases at J, leaving 2 bases unmatched. Naive CD8 cells lacked CD45RO and underwent positive selection for CCR7, leaving out terminally differentiated effector memory CD45RA+ cells. As for this clone: Its antigen is still unknown.

The sample was naive CD8+ T cells from PBMCs. The chain joins TRBV9 to TRBJ1-2, with 8 bases that match TRBD1. The TCR was taken from a man aged 18-30 years in good health. Some clones in this sample may be carry-over from other donors' samples. CDR3 region: CASSEQGGYGYTF. DNA of the CDR3: TGTGCCAGCAGCGAACAGGGGGGCTATGGCTACACCTTC.